These 7 T cell receptor beta chains originate from one sample sequenced in a study of blood T cell repertoires in COVID-19. Profiling relied on immunoSEQ multiplex PCR, and the TCRdb table lists in-frame clones only, not all of them. The sample has fewer than 250,000 clones; about four fifths are singletons. The sequencing sample was made of peripheral blood. These receptors all stem from a man in his fifties with active or convalescent COVID-19.

In this sample, this clone turned up a few times. The chain has TRBV7-2 and TRBJ1-3; D remains unclear. This CDR3 has 17 residues. Germline-derived CDR1 and CDR2 are SGHTA and FQGNSA. V gave up 3 bases and J gave up 0 bases, with 15 bases separating them. The CDR3 reads CASSFRSRTPSGNTIYF. The DNA of the CDR3 is TGTGCCAGCAGCTTCCGTTCCAGAACACCCTCTGGAAACACCATATATTTT. Full variable domain (rest looked up from reference TRBV7-2 and TRBJ1-3): GAGVSQSPSNKVTEKGKDVELRCDPISGHTALYWYRQSLGQGLEFLIYFQGNSAPDKSGLPSDRFSAERTGGSVSTLTIQRTQQEDSAVYLCASSFRSRTPSGNTIYFGEGSWLTVV.

The sample holds a few counts of this clone. This chain links TRBV18 with TRBJ1-1; no firm D call. The CDR3 runs 15 residues. V was trimmed by 4 bases and J by 0 bases, leaving 12 bases between them. Per germline, CDR1 KGHSH and CDR2 LQKENI. CDR3 nucleotide sequence: TGTGCCAGCTCACAAGACTCCATTATGAACACTGAAGCTTTCTTT. It yields the protein CASSQDSIMNTEAFF.

The sample holds one count of this clone. This rearrangement joins TRBV25-1 to TRBJ2-7; D gene unclear. The germline V and J ends were trimmed by 4 bases and 2 bases, with 6 bases remaining between them. The CDR3 totals 12 residues. CDR1 and CDR2 (germline): MGHDK, SYGVNS. The CDR3 loop is CASSAYPYEQYF. The CDR3 DNA reads as TGTGCCAGCAGTGCCTACCCCTACGAGCAGTACTTC.

This clone was seen a single time. The genes are TRBV5-6 and TRBJ1-1; D unclear. This CDR3 contains 13 residues. V gave up 0 bases and J gave up 2 bases, with 5 bases separating them. Germline CDR1 and CDR2: SGHDT and YYEEEE. The CDR3 sequence: CASSLGLNTEAFF. CDR3 bases: TGTGCCAGCAGCTTGGGACTAAACACTGAAGCTTTCTTT.

The genes are TRBV5-1 and TRBJ1-1, with D possibly being TRBD1 (5 bases). Germline V gene data show CDR1 as SGHRS and CDR2 as YFSETQ. This CDR3 is 12 amino acids long. V gave up 1 base and J gave up 8 bases, with 9 bases separating them. This CDR3 is CASSLSGFEAFF. In nucleotides, the CDR3 is TGCGCCAGCAGCTTGTCAGGGTTCGAAGCTTTCTTT. Based on the CDR3 plus reference TRBV5-1 and TRBJ1-1, the full variable domain is KAGVTQTPRYLIKTRGQQVTLSCSPISGHRSVSWYQQTPGQGLQFLFEYFSETQRNKGNFPGRFSGRQFSNSRSEMNVSTLELGDSALYLCASSLSGFEAFFGQGTRLTVV.

This clone was seen a handful of times. The CDR3: CASSETSGAYEQYF. Here the CDR3 DNA reads TGTGCCAGCAGTGAGACTAGCGGGGCCTACGAGCAGTACTTC. The chain couples TRBV2 to TRBJ2-7; 11 positions match TRBD2. CDR3 length: 14 amino acids. Germline V gene lookup returns CDR1 SNHLY and CDR2 FYNNEI. V shed 3 bases, J shed 2 bases, and the junction held 0 bases outside the gene matches.

This clone was recorded once. The chain carries TRBV6-2 or TRBV6-3 and TRBJ2-7; TRBD1 matches 9 bases. The V and J ends lost 2 bases and 3 bases, in that order; junction bases with no gene match: 5. Germline assignment: CDR1 MNHEY and CDR2 SVGEGT. This CDR3 has 15 residues. The CDR3 is CASSYVGTGIYEQYF. The CDR3 nucleotides read TGTGCCAGCAGTTACGTGGGGACAGGGATCTACGAGCAGTACTTC.